The clone carrying this T cell receptor (beta chain) occurred a few times. Unique molecular identifiers were incorporated when the TCRbeta library was constructed. TCRdb recomputed calls from the PCR reads with MiXCR, one row per CDR3 protein. The data hold some 290,000 distinct CDR3 sequences, with approximately 9.6% observed a single time. This record belongs to a study of T-cell reconstitution after alpha-beta-depleted transplantation in children. The source material was PBMCs from the stem cell graft donor, sampled from the stem cell graft. This sequence originates from a human donor who donated a stem cell graft to a child with SCID.

The CDR3, as DNA: TGTGCCAGCAGCTTAGCAGGGCGCTCTAACTATGGCTACACCTTC. This encodes CASSLAGRSNYGYTF. The chain has TRBV7-8 and TRBJ1-2; D is unresolved. Germline CDR1 is SGHVS and CDR2 is FQNEAQ. This CDR3 region has 15 residues. V was clipped by 0 bases and J by 0 bases, with 8 bases between them.